Each of the 14 T cell receptor beta chains below was sequenced from the same sample in a study of technical replicates of blood from several donors (dated by TCRdb to 2015 to 2018). The receptor library was made with the immunoSEQ multiplex PCR assay. TCRdb's version of the immuneACCESS table is confined to in-frame rearrangements and falls short of the full clone set. An unresolved V gene accounts for under half of the shortfall where checked; the remainder is of unknown origin. This sample has approximately 79,000 clones in its table, and over 75% of those were observed once. The top ten clonotypes cover 0.3% to 0.45% of the sample. Material for sequencing was T cells isolated from PBMCs. These receptors all stem from a human donor in good health.

The rearrangement uses TRBV28 and TRBJ1-5; a possible D gene is TRBD1 (5 bases). The V end was cut by 4 bases, the J end by 0 bases, with 10 bases between. This CDR3 comprises 15 residues. Germline V gene data show CDR1 as MDHEN and CDR2 as SYDVKM. CDR3 loop: CASSWGDYSNQPQHF. The CDR3, as DNA: TGTGCCAGCAGTTGGGGGGATTATAGCAATCAGCCCCAGCATTTT.

V gene TRBV4-3 combines with J gene TRBJ1-2; the D is unclear. Trimming stripped 2 bases from V and 5 bases from J, with 9 bases between. The CDR3 spans 13 residues. CDR1 LGHNA and CDR2 YSLEER come from the germline V gene. CDR3 protein: CASSQLSGYGYTF. DNA of the CDR3: TGCGCCAGCAGCCAACTTTCGGGATATGGCTACACCTTC.

The V and J genes are TRBV14 and TRBJ1-2; 9 positions agree with TRBD1. CDR1 SGHDN and CDR2 FVKESK come from the germline V gene. The CDR3 is 16 residues long. The V and J ends lost 0 bases and 0 bases, in that order; junction bases with no gene match: 2. CDR3 nucleotides: TGTGCCAGCAGCCAAGATCGACAGGGGGCTAACTATGGCTACACCTTC. It is translated as CASSQDRQGANYGYTF. The full variable domain, its missing parts supplied by reference TRBV14 and TRBJ1-2, is EAGVTQFPSHSVIEKGQTVTLRCDPISGHDNLYWYRRVMGKEIKFLLHFVKESKQDESGMPNNRFLAERTGGTYSTLKVQPAELEDSGVYFCASSQDRQGANYGYTFGSGTRLTVV.

The chain recombines TRBV5-1 with TRBJ1-1, with a weak D call TRBD1 (6 bases). Trimming removed 2 bases from V and 8 bases from J, with 7 bases in between. The V gene's germline CDR1 is SGHRS and CDR2 YFSETQ. The CDR3 loop spans 11 amino acids. The CDR3 DNA follows: TGCGCCAGCAGCTTAGGGACAGAAGCTTTCTTT. This gives the protein CASSLGTEAFF.

The chain uses TRBV19 and TRBJ1-2; unclear D gene. Per germline, CDR1 LNHDA and CDR2 SQIVND (reference sequence). This CDR3 is built from 12 residues. Between the trimmed V and J ends, which lost 3 bases and 10 bases, there was a span of 12 bases. The chain's CDR3 is CASSIYAGNYTF. CDR3 in DNA: TGTGCCAGTAGTATCTACGCGGGGAACTACACCTTC.

This sequence joins TRBV27 and TRBJ2-7; perhaps TRBD1 as D (6 bases). Looked up from germline, CDR1 is MNHEY and CDR2 is SMNVEV (reference sequence). The CDR3 totals 14 residues. Between the trimmed V and J ends, which lost 5 bases and 3 bases, there was a span of 14 bases. CDR3 sequence reads: CASSLYTGRYEQYF. Here the CDR3 DNA reads TGTGCCAGCAGTCTGTATACAGGGCGCTACGAGCAGTACTTC.

The chain links TRBV11-2 to TRBJ2-1; 9 bases map to TRBD2. The CDR3 runs to 17 residues. Looked up from germline, CDR1 is SGHAT and CDR2 is FQNNGV. V lost 5 bases, J lost 1 base, and 9 bases stayed unmatched. CDR3 in amino acids: CASSRGRGLASYNEQFF. CDR3 nucleotides: TGTGCCAGCAGCCGGGGACGGGGACTAGCTTCCTACAATGAGCAGTTCTTC.

The V gene is TRBV10-1, the J gene TRBJ1-5; TRBD1 might be the D (6 bases). The germline V and J ends were trimmed by 10 bases and 5 bases, with 9 bases remaining between them. The CDR3 has 11 amino acids. Germline V lookup: CDR1 WNHNN, CDR2 SYGVQD (reference sequence). The CDR3 spells CATRGHQPQHF. In nucleotides, the CDR3 is TGCGCCACCAGGGGCCATCAGCCCCAGCATTTT.

The chain couples TRBV27 to TRBJ2-1, with D possibly matching TRBD1 (6 bases). Germline loops: CDR1 MNHEY, CDR2 SMNVEV (reference sequence). V was trimmed by 7 bases and J by 9 bases, leaving 13 bases between them. The CDR3 is 12 amino acids. CDR3 DNA sequence: TGTGCCAGCATCATACAGGGTACTGAGCAGTTCTTC. It translates to CASIIQGTEQFF.

The J gene is TRBJ1-5, the V gene TRBV28, with TRBD1 matching 7 bases. Germline V gene sequence: CDR1 MDHEN, CDR2 SYDVKM. This CDR3 comprises 17 residues. J gave up 0 bases and V 4 bases, and 9 bases lay outside the gene matches. The CDR3 DNA sequence: TGTGCCAGCAGTTCCCGGGACAGTCTATATAGCAATCAGCCCCAGCATTTT. Amino acid sequence: CASSSRDSLYSNQPQHF.

V usage is TRBV13 and J usage is TRBJ2-3; 12 positions match TRBD2. Germline values: CDR1 PRHDT, CDR2 FYEKMQ (reference sequence). The trim removed 4 bases at V and 7 bases at J, leaving 6 bases unmatched. The CDR3 length is 15 residues. CDR3 sequence reads: CASSSTSGRINTQYF. The CDR3 DNA follows: TGTGCCAGCAGCTCGACTAGCGGGAGAATAAATACGCAGTATTTT.

The rearrangement joins TRBV20-1 to TRBJ1-2; TRBD1 might be the D (6 bases). CDR1 and CDR2 (germline): DFQATT, SNEGSKA (reference sequence). Trimming left V 5 bases short and J 3 bases short, with 7 bases between. CDR3 length equals 11 residues. CDR3 sequence (DNA): TGCAGTGCTCGGACAGACTATGGCTACACCTTC. Encoded protein: CSARTDYGYTF.

The gene calls are TRBV5-1 and TRBJ1-4; D not certain. Germline lookup yields CDR1 SGHRS and CDR2 YFSETQ. The CDR3 is 15 residues long. V lost 0 bases to trimming and J lost 8 bases, with 14 bases between them. The CDR3 bases are TGCGCCAGCAGCTTGGGGTCAGGCAGTGGGGAAAAACTGTTTTTT. Its translation: CASSLGSGSGEKLFF.

The rearrangement uses TRBV6-7 and TRBJ2-7; 9 positions agree with TRBD2. TRBV6-7 is sorted into the ORF group, with uncertain function. V lost 2 bases, J lost 2 bases, and 7 bases stayed unmatched. This CDR3 has 16 residues. The CDR3 spells CASSYPIAGVPYEQYF. The CDR3 region has the DNA TGTGCCAGCAGTTACCCAATAGCGGGAGTCCCCTACGAGCAGTACTTC.